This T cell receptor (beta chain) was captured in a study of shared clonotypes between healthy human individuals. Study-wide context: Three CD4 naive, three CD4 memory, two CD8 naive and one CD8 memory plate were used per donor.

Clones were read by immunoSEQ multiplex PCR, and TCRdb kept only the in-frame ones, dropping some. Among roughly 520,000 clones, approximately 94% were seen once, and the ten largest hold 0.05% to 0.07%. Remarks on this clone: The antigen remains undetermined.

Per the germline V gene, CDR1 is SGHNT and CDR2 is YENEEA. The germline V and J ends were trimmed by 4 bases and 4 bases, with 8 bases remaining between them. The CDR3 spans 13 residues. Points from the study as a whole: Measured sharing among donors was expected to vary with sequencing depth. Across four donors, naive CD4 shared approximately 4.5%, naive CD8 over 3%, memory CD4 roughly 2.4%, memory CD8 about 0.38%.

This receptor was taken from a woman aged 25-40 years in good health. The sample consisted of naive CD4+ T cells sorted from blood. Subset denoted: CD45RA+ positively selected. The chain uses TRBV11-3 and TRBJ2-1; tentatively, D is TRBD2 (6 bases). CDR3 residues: CASSSGGYNEQFF. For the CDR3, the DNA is TGTGCCAGCAGCTCCGGGGGATACAATGAGCAGTTCTTC. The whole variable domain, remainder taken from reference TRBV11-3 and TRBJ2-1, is EAGVVQSPRYKIIEKKQPVAFWCNPISGHNTLYWYLQNLGQGPELLIRYENEEAVDDSQLPKDRFSAERLKGVDSTLKIQPAELGDSAVYLCASSSGGYNEQFFGPGTRLTVL.